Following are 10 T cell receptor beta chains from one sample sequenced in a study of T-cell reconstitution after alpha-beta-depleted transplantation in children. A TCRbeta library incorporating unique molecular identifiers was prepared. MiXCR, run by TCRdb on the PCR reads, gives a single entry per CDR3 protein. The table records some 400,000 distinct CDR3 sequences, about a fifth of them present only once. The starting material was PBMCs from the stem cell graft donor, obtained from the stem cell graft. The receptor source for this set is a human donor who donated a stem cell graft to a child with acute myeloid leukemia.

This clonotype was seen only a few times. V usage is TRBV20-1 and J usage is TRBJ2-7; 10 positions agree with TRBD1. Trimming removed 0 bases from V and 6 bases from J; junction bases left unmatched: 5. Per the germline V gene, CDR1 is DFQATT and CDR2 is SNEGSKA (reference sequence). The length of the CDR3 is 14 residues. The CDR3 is CSARDWDRGSEQYF. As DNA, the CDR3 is TGCAGTGCTAGAGATTGGGACAGGGGTTCCGAGCAGTACTTC.

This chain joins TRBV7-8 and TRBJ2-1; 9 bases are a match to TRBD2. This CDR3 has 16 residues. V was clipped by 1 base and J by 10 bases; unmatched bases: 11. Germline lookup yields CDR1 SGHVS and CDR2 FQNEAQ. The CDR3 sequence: CASSLVRVAGVREQFF. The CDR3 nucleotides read TGTGCCAGCAGCTTAGTCCGAGTAGCGGGAGTTCGAGAGCAGTTCTTC. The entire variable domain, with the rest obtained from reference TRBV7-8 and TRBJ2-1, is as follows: GAGVSQSPRYKVAKRGQDVALRCDPISGHVSLFWYQQALGQGPEFLTYFQNEAQLDKSGLPSDRFFAERPEGSVSTLKIQRTQQEDSAVYLCASSLVRVAGVREQFFGPGTRLTVL.

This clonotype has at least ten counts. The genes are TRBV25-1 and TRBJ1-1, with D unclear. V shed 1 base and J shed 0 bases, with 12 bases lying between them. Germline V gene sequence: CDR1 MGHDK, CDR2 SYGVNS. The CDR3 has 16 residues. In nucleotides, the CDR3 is TGTGCCAGCAGTGAATTTAGTTCCGAAATGAACACTGAAGCTTTCTTT. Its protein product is CASSEFSSEMNTEAFF.

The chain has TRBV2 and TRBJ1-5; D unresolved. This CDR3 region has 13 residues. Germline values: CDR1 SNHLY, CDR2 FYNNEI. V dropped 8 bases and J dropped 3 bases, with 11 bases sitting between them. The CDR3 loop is CASAAETNQPQHF. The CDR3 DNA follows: TGTGCCAGCGCAGCGGAAACCAATCAGCCCCAGCATTTT.

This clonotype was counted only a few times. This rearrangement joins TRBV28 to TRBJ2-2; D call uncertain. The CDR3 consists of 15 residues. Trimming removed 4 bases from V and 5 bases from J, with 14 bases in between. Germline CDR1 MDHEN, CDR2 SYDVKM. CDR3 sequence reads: CASSSSAAETGELFF. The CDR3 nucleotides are TGTGCCAGCAGTTCCTCCGCGGCAGAGACCGGGGAGCTGTTTTTT.

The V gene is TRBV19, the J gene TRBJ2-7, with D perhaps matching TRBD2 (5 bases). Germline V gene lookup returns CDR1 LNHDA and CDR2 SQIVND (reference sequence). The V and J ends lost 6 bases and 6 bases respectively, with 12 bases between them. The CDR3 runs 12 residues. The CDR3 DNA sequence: TGTGCCAGTAGGGGCGGGTTTGGCGAGCAGTACTTC. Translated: CASRGGFGEQYF.

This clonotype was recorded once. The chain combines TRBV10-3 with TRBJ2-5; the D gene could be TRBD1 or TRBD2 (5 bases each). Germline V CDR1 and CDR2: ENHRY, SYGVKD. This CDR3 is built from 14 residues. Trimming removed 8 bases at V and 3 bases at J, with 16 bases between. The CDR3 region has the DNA TGTGCCATCGGACAAAGCGGAGTCAAAGAGACCCAGTACTTC. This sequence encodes CAIGQSGVKETQYF.

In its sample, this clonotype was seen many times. The CDR3 loop reads CASSSTGELFF. In DNA form, the CDR3 reads TGTGCCAGCAGTTCGACCGGGGAGCTGTTTTTT. The chain couples TRBV6-5 to TRBJ2-2, with D unclear. The ends were cut back, 4 bases at V and 5 bases at J, with 2 bases in the middle. CDR1 and CDR2 from the germline V gene are MNHEY and SVGAGI. The CDR3 length is 11 residues.

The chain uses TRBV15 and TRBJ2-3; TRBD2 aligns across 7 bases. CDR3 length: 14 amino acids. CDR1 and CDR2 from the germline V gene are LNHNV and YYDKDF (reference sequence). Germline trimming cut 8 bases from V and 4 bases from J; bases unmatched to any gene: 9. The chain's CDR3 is CATSGGEWADTQYF. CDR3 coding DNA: TGTGCCACCTCTGGGGGGGAGTGGGCAGATACGCAGTATTTT.

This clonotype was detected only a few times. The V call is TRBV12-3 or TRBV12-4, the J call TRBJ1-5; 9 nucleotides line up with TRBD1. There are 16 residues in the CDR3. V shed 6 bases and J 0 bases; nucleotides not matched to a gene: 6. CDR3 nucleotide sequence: TGTGCCAGCAGCCACGACAGGGGGTATAGCAATCAGCCCCAGCATTTT. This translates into CASSHDRGYSNQPQHF.